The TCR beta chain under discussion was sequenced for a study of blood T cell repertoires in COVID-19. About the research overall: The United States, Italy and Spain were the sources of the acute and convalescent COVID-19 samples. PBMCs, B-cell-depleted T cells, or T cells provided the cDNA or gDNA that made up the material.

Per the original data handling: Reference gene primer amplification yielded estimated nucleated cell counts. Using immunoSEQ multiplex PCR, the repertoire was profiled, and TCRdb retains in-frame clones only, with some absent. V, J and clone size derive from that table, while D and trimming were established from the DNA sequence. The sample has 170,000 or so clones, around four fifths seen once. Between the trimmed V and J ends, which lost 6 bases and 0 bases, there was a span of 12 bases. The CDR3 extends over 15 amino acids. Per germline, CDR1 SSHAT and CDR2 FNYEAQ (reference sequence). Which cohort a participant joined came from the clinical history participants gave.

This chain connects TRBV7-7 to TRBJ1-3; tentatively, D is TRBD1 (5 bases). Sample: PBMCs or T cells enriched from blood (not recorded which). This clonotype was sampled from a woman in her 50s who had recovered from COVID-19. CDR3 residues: CASSSGGISGNTIYF. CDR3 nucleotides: TGTGCCAGCAGTTCGGGGGGGATCTCTGGAAACACCATATATTTT. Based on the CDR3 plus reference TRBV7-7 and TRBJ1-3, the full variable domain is GAGVSQSPRYKVTKRGQDVTLRCDPISSHATLYWYQQALGQGPEFLTYFNYEAQPDKSGLPSDRFSAERPEGSISTLTIQRTEQRDSAMYRCASSSGGISGNTIYFGEGSWLTVV.